Sequencing of this T cell receptor (beta chain) was carried out in a study of blood T cell repertoires in COVID-19. Study as a whole: COVID-19 samples, acute and convalescent, were from the United States, Italy and Spain. In each case, the material was cDNA or gDNA derived from T cells, B-cell-depleted T cells, or PBMCs.

Germline trimming cut 0 bases from V and 6 bases from J; bases unmatched to any gene: 3. Germline V CDR1 and CDR2: MNHEY, SVGAGI. This CDR3 contains 14 residues. As originally analysed: Amplification of reference gene primers provided the estimated nucleated cell counts. Repertoires were generated with immunoSEQ multiplex PCR, while TCRdb's copy carries only in-frame clones and drops some. V and J calls plus clone size are reproduced from that table; the DNA served to infer D and trimming. The sample shows tens of thousands of clones, approximately 91% of them seen only once. The sequencing input was peripheral blood. The V gene is TRBV6-5, the J gene TRBJ1-2; 8 bases match TRBD1. This clonotype was sampled from a man between 65 and 80 years old with active or convalescent COVID-19. The CDR3 protein is CASSYSTTGDGYTF. The DNA for the CDR3 is TGTGCCAGCAGTTACTCGACGACAGGGGATGGCTACACCTTC.